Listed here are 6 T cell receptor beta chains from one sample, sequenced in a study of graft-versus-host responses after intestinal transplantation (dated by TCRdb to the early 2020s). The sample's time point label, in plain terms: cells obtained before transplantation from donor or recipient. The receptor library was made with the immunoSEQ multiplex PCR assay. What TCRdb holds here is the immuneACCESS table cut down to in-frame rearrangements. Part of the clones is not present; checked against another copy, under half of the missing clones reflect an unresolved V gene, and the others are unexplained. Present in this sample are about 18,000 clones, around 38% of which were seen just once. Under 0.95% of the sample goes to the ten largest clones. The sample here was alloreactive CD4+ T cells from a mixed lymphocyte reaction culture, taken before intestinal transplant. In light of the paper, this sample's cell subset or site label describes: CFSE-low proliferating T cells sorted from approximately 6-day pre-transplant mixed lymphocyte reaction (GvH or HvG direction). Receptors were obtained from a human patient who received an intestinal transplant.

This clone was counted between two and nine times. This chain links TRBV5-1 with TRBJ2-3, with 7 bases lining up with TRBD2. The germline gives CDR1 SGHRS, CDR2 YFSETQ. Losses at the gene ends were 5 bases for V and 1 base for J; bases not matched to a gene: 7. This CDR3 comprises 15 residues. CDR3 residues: CASSSSGRGTDTQYF. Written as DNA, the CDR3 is TGCGCCAGCAGTAGTTCGGGGAGGGGCACAGATACGCAGTATTTT.

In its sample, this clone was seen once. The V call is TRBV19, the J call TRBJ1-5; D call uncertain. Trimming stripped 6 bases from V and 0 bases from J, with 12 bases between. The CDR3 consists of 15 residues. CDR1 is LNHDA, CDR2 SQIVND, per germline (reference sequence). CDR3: CASREVAGSNQPQHF. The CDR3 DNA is TGTGCCAGTAGGGAAGTGGCGGGTAGCAATCAGCCCCAGCATTTT. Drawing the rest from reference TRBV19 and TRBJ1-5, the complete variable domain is DGGITQSPKYLFRKEGQNVTLSCEQNLNHDAMYWYRQDPGQGLRLIYYSQIVNDFQKGDIAEGYSVSREKKESFPLTVTSAQKNPTAFYLCASREVAGSNQPQHFGDGTRLSIL.

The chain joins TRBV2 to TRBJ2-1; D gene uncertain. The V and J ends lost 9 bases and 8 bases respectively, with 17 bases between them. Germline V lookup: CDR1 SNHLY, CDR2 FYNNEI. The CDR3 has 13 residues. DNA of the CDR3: TGTGCCAGTACCGAACAAGGCCGCCATGAGCAGTTCTTC. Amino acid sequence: CASTEQGRHEQFF.

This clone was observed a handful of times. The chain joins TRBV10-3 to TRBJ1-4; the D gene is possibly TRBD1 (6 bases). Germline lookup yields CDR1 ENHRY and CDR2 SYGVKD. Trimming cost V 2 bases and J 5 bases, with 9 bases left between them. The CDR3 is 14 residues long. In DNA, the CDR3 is TGTGCCATCAGTGAGAGGGGGGGAAATGAAAAACTGTTTTTT. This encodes CAISERGGNEKLFF.

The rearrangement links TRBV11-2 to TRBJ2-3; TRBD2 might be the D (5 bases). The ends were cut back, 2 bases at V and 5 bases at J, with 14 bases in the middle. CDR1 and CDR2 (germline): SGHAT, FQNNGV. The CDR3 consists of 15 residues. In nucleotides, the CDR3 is TGTGCCAGCAGCTTAAGTCTAGCCGGACGAGATACGCAGTATTTT. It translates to CASSLSLAGRDTQYF.

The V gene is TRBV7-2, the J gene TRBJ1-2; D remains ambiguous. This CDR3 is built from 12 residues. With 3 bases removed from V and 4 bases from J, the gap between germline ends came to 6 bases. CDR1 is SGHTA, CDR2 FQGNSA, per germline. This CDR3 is CASSFTGYGYTF. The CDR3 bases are TGTGCCAGCAGCTTCACTGGCTATGGCTACACCTTC.